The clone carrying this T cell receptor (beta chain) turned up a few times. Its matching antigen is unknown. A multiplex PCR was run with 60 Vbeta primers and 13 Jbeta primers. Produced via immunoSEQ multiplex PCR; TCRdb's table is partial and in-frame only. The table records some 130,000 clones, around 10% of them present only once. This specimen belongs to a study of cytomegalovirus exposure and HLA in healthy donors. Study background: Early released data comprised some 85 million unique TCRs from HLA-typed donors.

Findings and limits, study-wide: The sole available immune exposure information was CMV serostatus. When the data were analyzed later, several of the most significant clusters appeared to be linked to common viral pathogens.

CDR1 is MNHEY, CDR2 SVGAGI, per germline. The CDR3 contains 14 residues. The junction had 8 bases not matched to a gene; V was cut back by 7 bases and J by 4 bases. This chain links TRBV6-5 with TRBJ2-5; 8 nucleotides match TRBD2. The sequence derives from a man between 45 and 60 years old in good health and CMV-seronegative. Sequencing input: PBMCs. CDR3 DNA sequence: TGTGCCAGCACCGTGGCGGGAGGCCCAGAGACCCAGTACTTC. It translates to CASTVAGGPETQYF.